The 24 T cell receptor delta chains below all came from one sample that was sequenced in a study of gamma-delta chains in newborns, infants, children. TCRdb fed the reads to CATT. Found here are approximately 4,000 delta-chain clones, about 40% of them singletons; the top ten hold approximately 9%. Sequencing used blood, obtained at week 6. These receptors were collected from a child who was a newborn, infant or young child, either healthy, febrile or measles-vaccinated (not recorded which).

In this sample, this clone turned up a few times. The chain recombines TRDV1 with TRDJ1, with a weak D call TRDD2 (5 bases). This CDR3 region has 18 residues. Trimming left V 5 bases short and J 6 bases short, with 28 bases between. Germline V gene data show CDR1 as TSWWSYY and CDR2 as QGS. CDR3 in amino acids: CALGKDGHVLPLHYKLIF. As DNA, the CDR3 is TGTGCTCTTGGGAAGGACGGGCATGTACTGCCCCTACACTATAAACTCATCTTT.

V gene TRDV3 combines with J gene TRDJ1; D not certain. This CDR3 is 14 amino acids long. V was shortened by 1 base and J by 7 bases, with 19 bases between the two germline ends. Germline V gene data show CDR1 as TVYSNPD and CDR2 as GDNSRS (reference sequence). The CDR3 spells CAFTLEMWVTKLIF. CDR3 in DNA: TGTGCCTTTACTTTGGAGATGTGGGTGACTAAACTCATCTTT.

A remark on this clone: This clone may be a read error of a much larger clone one base away. The chain uses TRDV2 and TRDJ1, with TRDD3 matching over 8 bases. The CDR3 runs 16 residues. J gave up 2 bases and V 5 bases, and 12 bases lay outside the gene matches. The germline V gene has CDR1 GEAIGNYY and CDR2 EKD. The CDR3 reads CACGGMVGDGTDKLIF. DNA for the CDR3: TGTGCCTGTGGCGGGATGGTGGGGGATGGAACCGATAAACTCATCTTT.

This clone has a handful of counts. The sample carries other DNA sequences with the same CDR3. The chain uses TRDV2 and TRDJ3; 7 nucleotides line up with TRDD3. V trimming: 0 bases; J trimming: 0 bases; junction bases outside the gene matches: 4. Germline V gene data show CDR1 as GEAIGNYY and CDR2 as EKD. The CDR3 runs 18 residues. CDR3 bases: TGTGCCTGTGACACCTGGGGGACCAGCTCCTGGGACACCCGACAGATGTTTTTC. Protein product: CACDTWGTSSWDTRQMFF.

This clone was detected once. This sequence joins TRDV1 and TRDJ1, with D possibly TRDD3 on 5 matching bases. The CDR3 has 18 residues. Germline V gene lookup returns CDR1 TSWWSYY and CDR2 QGS. Trimming stripped 0 bases from V and 1 base from J, with 18 bases between. The CDR3 DNA sequence: TGTGCTCTTGGGGAACTCGGTAGCCCCGGGGGGCCCACCGATAAACTCATCTTT. Its protein is CALGELGSPGGPTDKLIF.

The gene calls are TRDV3 and TRDJ1, with 10 bases that match TRDD3. V lost 0 bases to trimming and J lost 4 bases; unmatched junction nucleotides: 20. Germline V CDR1 and CDR2: TVYSNPD, GDNSRS (reference sequence). This CDR3 comprises 19 residues. CDR3 DNA: TGTGCCTTTAGGTACTCGCTTGTCACTGGGGGATTCCGCGGCGATAAACTCATCTTT. Translation gives CAFRYSLVTGGFRGDKLIF.

The table lists this clone with a few counts. The genes are TRDV3 and TRDJ1, with 9 positions matching TRDD3. The J segment lost 3 bases and the V segment lost 3 bases, leaving 20 bases of the junction unmatched. The CDR3 totals 18 residues. Germline CDR1 TVYSNPD, CDR2 GDNSRS (reference sequence). The CDR3 loop reads CALSLFTGGPFRPDKLIF. The CDR3 DNA follows: TGTGCCTTGTCCCTTTTTACTGGGGGACCCTTTCGACCCGATAAACTCATCTTT.

This chain joins TRDV2 and TRDJ1; possible D gene TRDD3, 6 bases. Germline values: CDR1 GEAIGNYY, CDR2 EKD. V was trimmed by 3 bases and J by 2 bases, leaving 15 bases between them. The CDR3 runs to 15 residues. The CDR3 sequence is CACDRRYWATDKLIF. DNA of the CDR3: TGTGCCTGTGACCGCCGGTACTGGGCTACCGATAAACTCATCTTT.

This clone was detected only once. Possible read error: a much larger clone is one base away. V gene TRDV2 combines with J gene TRDJ1, with 9 bases identical to TRDD2. Germline CDR1 GEAIGNYY, CDR2 EKD. The length of the CDR3 is 20 residues. Unmatched junction bases numbered 19, after V lost 3 bases and J lost 0 bases. Here the CDR3 DNA reads TGTGCCTGTGACTCCCGGCCTTCCTACGTAGATGAGGGATACACCGATAAACTCATCTTT. Its protein product is CACDSRPSYVDEGYTDKLIF.

A remark on this clone: One end of the junction is discordant with germline, which a read error may explain. J is TRDJ1 and V is TRDV2; 10 positions match TRDD3. Germline values: CDR1 GEAIGNYY, CDR2 EKD. The CDR3 runs 22 residues. The CDR3 coding sequence is TGTGCCCGTGACACTCCGGGTTGGGGCCGTACTGGGGGGATACGAGGCACCGATAAACTCATCTTT. This sequence encodes CARDTPGWGRTGGIRGTDKLIF.

This chain connects TRDV2 to TRDJ1, with 10 positions matching TRDD3. The CDR3 spans 17 residues. V shed 3 bases and J 4 bases; nucleotides not matched to a gene: 13. Per the germline V gene, CDR1 is GEAIGNYY and CDR2 is EKD. In DNA form, the CDR3 reads TGTGCCTGTGACGGTCTGGGGGATATGAAGTATGGCGATAAACTCATCTTT. It encodes CACDGLGDMKYGDKLIF.

Concerning this clone: This could be a read error, since a much larger clone is one nucleotide away. The CDR3, as DNA: TGTGCCTGTGACAACTGGGGGGATACCCGCGCTTGGGACACCCGACAGATGTTTTTC. This translates into CACDNWGDTRAWDTRQMFF. The chain couples TRDV2 to TRDJ3; 9 bases align to TRDD3. Germline CDR1 and CDR2: GEAIGNYY and EKD. V was pared by 2 bases and J by 4 bases, with 11 bases of the junction left unmatched. The CDR3 has 19 residues.

Points on this clone: A read error likely explains this, since a far larger clone differs by one base. V gene TRDV1 combines with J gene TRDJ1; 12 bases agree with TRDD3. Germline loops: CDR1 TSWWSYY, CDR2 QGS. V shed 4 bases, J shed 6 bases, and the junction held 12 bases outside the gene matches. This CDR3 is built from 17 residues. CDR3 bases: TGTGCTCTTGGGGTTGACTGGGGGATACTCCGGACCTATAAACTCATCTTT. Translating gives CALGVDWGILRTYKLIF.

This chain connects TRDV1 to TRDJ1, with no clear D. The V and J ends lost 0 bases and 0 bases respectively, with 26 bases between them. Germline V gene sequence: CDR1 TSWWSYY, CDR2 QGS. This CDR3 comprises 21 residues. CDR3 sequence reads: CALGELLEAGATEPYTDKLIF. The DNA for the CDR3 is TGTGCTCTTGGGGAACTACTAGAAGCAGGGGCTACTGAGCCGTACACCGATAAACTCATCTTT.

This chain joins TRDV2 and TRDJ3; 13 bases are shared with TRDD3. Germline CDR1 and CDR2: GEAIGNYY and EKD. CDR3 length: 20 residues. Trimming took 5 bases from V and 0 from J; bases not matched to a gene: 9. CDR3 in amino acids: CACVRTGGYESSWDTRQMFF. CDR3 DNA: TGTGCCTGTGTTAGAACTGGGGGATACGAGAGCTCCTGGGACACCCGACAGATGTTTTTC.

This clone is large in the sample. The same CDR3 is also encoded by other DNA sequences in this sample. The V gene is TRDV2, the J gene TRDJ3; 12 bases map to TRDD3. After removal of 1 base from V and 0 bases from J, the junction contained 6 bases not matched to a gene. This CDR3 has 20 residues. The V gene's germline CDR1 is GEAIGNYY and CDR2 EKD. The CDR3 sequence: CACDTVLLGDTSWDTRQMFF. The CDR3 region has the DNA TGTGCCTGTGACACGGTTCTACTGGGGGATACCTCCTGGGACACCCGACAGATGTTTTTC.

The chain uses TRDV2 and TRDJ1; 9 nucleotides agree with TRDD3. Germline lookup yields CDR1 GEAIGNYY and CDR2 EKD. The CDR3 is 18 amino acids. Trimming cost V 0 bases and J 0 bases; bases outside gene matches: 10. Written as DNA, the CDR3 is TGTGCCTGTGACACCGTTGGTGGGGGGATACCTAACACCGATAAACTCATCTTT. Protein: CACDTVGGGIPNTDKLIF.

The chain has TRDV3 and TRDJ1, with TRDD3 matching 7 bases. The V gene's germline CDR1 is TVYSNPD and CDR2 GDNSRS (reference sequence). Trimming took 2 bases from V and 3 from J; bases not matched to a gene: 21. The CDR3 loop spans 18 amino acids. CDR3 nucleotides: TGTGCCTTTGGACCCCCTTCACTTCTGGGGGTCGACGCCGATAAACTCATCTTT. Amino acids: CAFGPPSLLGVDADKLIF.

On this clone itself: Since a much larger clone is just one base distant, this may be a read error. This chain joins TRDV2 and TRDJ1; 9 nucleotides align to TRDD3. In germline, CDR1 is GEAIGNYY, CDR2 EKD. This CDR3 is built from 17 residues. J lost 7 bases, V lost 3 bases, and 17 bases had no gene match. DNA of the CDR3: TGTGCCTGTGACTCCCTACTGGGGGGATACACGGTGGCTAAACTCATCTTT. Translation: CACDSLLGGYTVAKLIF.

This clone was observed a single time. The chain recombines TRDV2 with TRDJ3; 11 nucleotides line up with TRDD3. The CDR3 sequence is 20 residues long. Germline assignment: CDR1 GEAIGNYY and CDR2 EKD. J gave up 5 bases and V 0 bases, and 11 bases lay outside the gene matches. The CDR3 sequence: CACDTGGMGDTLGDTRQMFF. For the CDR3, the DNA is TGTGCCTGTGACACCGGTGGGATGGGGGATACGCTGGGGGACACCCGACAGATGTTTTTC.

In this sample, this clone turned up a few times. This sequence joins TRDV3 and TRDJ1, with D maybe TRDD3 (5 bases). V was cut by 4 bases and J by 0 bases, with 27 bases left in between. The V gene's germline CDR1 is TVYSNPD and CDR2 GDNSRS (reference sequence). The CDR3 consists of 18 residues. CDR3 in DNA: TGTGCCTCCCGATCGTTAACTCGGGGGGGGCTGTACACCGATAAACTCATCTTT. It encodes CASRSLTRGGLYTDKLIF.

This clone was seen a few times. The chain uses TRDV2 and TRDJ1, with 8 bases fitting TRDD3. V was clipped by 3 bases and J by 9 bases; unmatched bases: 11. CDR1 and CDR2 (germline): GEAIGNYY, EKD. The CDR3 extends over 14 amino acids. The CDR3 sequence: CACDLYWGPFELIF. CDR3 DNA: TGTGCCTGTGACCTTTACTGGGGGCCCTTTGAACTCATCTTT.

The sample holds a few counts of this clone. The chain combines TRDV1 with TRDJ1; 12 positions agree with TRDD3. Trimming removed 1 base from V and 0 bases from J; junction bases left unmatched: 15. CDR3 length: 21 amino acids. Germline V gene lookup returns CDR1 TSWWSYY and CDR2 QGS. As DNA, the CDR3 is TGTGCTCTTGGGGAACCTTCACCCCTACTGGGGGATACTGGGTACACCGATAAACTCATCTTT. This sequence encodes CALGEPSPLLGDTGYTDKLIF.

The chain links TRDV1 to TRDJ2, with 12 nucleotides matching TRDD3. This CDR3 region has 19 residues. From germline, CDR1 is TSWWSYY and CDR2 QGS. V gave up 0 bases and J gave up 2 bases; unmatched junction bases: 7. CDR3 nucleotides: TGTGCTCTTGGGGAACTCGGGTACTGGGGGATACTCTTGACAGCACAACTCTTCTTT. It specifies CALGELGYWGILLTAQLFF.